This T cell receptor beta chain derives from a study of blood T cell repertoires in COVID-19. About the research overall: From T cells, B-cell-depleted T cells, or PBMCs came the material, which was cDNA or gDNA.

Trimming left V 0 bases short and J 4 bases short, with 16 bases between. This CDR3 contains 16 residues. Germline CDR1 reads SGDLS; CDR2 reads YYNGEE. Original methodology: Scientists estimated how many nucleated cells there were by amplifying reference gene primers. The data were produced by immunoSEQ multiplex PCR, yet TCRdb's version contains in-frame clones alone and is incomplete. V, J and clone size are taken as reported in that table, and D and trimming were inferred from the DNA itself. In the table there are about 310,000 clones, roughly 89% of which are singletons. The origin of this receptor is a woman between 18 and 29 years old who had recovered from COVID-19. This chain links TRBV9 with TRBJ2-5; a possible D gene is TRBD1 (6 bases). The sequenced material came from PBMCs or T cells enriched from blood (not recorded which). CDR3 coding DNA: TGTGCCAGCAGCGTAGGGGTTTGGGGGCGAAGAGAGACCCAGTACTTC. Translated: CASSVGVWGRRETQYF.